The following is a TCR beta chain sequence with its context. This sample is drawn from a study of blood T cell repertoires in COVID-19. This CDR3 spans 18 amino acids. V shed 0 bases and J 4 bases; nucleotides not matched to a gene: 6. In germline, CDR1 is SGHTA, CDR2 FQGNSA. TCRdb keeps only in-frame clones here, not all; method: immunoSEQ multiplex PCR. Here the sample spans approximately 190,000 clones, about 80% being singletons. The rearrangement joins TRBV7-2 to TRBJ2-3; the match to TRBD2 covers 14 bases. The sample was peripheral blood. This clonotype was sampled from a man in his sixties with acute or convalescent COVID-19. In nucleotides, the CDR3 is TGTGCCAGCAGCTTAGCGGGTAGACTAGCGGGAGGGGCAGATACGCAGTATTTT. Its protein product is CASSLAGRLAGGADTQYF.